The following is a TCR beta chain sequence with its context. Its antigen remains unknown. Use of 60 Vbeta and 13 Jbeta primers characterized the PCR. Here immunoSEQ multiplex PCR was the method, and the copy in TCRdb shows in-frame clones only, minus some. The sample holds approximately 220,000 clones, over 60% seen once. The germline V and J ends were trimmed by 0 bases and 2 bases, with 19 bases remaining between them. CDR3 length equals 18 residues. CDR1 is LGHNA and CDR2 is YSLEER in the germline V gene. This specimen belongs to a study of cytomegalovirus exposure and HLA in healthy donors. Study-level points and caveats: Across donors, presence/absence analyses took sequencing depth to be roughly uniform.

Nominally healthy donors were sampled, though unrecorded immune exposures were likely. Sequenced input: PBMCs. The J gene is TRBJ2-5, the V gene TRBV4-3, with D possibly matching TRBD1 (6 bases). The sequence derives from a man aged 35-49 years in good health and CMV-seronegative. The CDR3 spells CASSQDGSGLGAQETQYF. The CDR3 region has the DNA TGCGCCAGCAGCCAAGATGGGTCGGGGTTGGGGGCTCAAGAGACCCAGTACTTC.